This passage covers 10 T cell receptor beta chains from one sample sequenced in a study of shared clonotypes between healthy human individuals. Only in-frame clones appear in the TCRdb table, and some are missing; sequencing was by immunoSEQ multiplex PCR. The sample records some 2,500,000 clones, 93% being singletons. Material for sequencing was naive CD4+ T cells from PBMCs. Subset of the sample: CD45RA+ positively selected. The receptors shown here come from a man in his late teens or twenties in good health. Some clones in this sample may be carry-over from other donors' samples.

The chain employs TRBV27 and TRBJ2-6; D call uncertain. There are 15 residues in the CDR3. Trimming took 3 bases from V and 1 from J, leaving 7 bases between them. CDR1 is MNHEY and CDR2 is SMNVEV in the germline V gene (reference sequence). The CDR3 spells CASSFAFSGANVLTF. Written as DNA, the CDR3 is TGTGCCAGCAGTTTCGCGTTTTCTGGGGCCAACGTCCTGACTTTC.

This sequence joins TRBV2 and TRBJ2-7; D is uncertain. Trimming took 7 bases from V and 3 from J, leaving 19 bases between them. The CDR3 is 15 amino acids. Germline V lookup: CDR1 SNHLY, CDR2 FYNNEI. The CDR3 region has the DNA TGTGCCAGCACTTACCGGCCTGCAGGCCACTACGAGCAGTACTTC. This encodes CASTYRPAGHYEQYF.

The J gene is TRBJ2-3, the V gene TRBV19; TRBD2 aligns across 10 bases. From germline, CDR1 is LNHDA and CDR2 SQIVND (reference sequence). There are 19 residues in the CDR3. Trimming at V came to 5 bases and at J to 0 bases, leaving 14 bases not matched to a gene. The CDR3 nucleotides read TGTGCCAGTAGTCGTGCTAGCGGGAGTGGAACCCCTAGCACAGATACGCAGTATTTT. It yields the protein CASSRASGSGTPSTDTQYF.

V and J are TRBV29-1 and TRBJ2-1, with TRBD2 as a possible D gene (6 bases). Germline loops: CDR1 SQVTM, CDR2 ANQGSEA. This CDR3 contains 14 residues. The V end lost 4 bases, the J end lost 7 bases, and 17 bases lay between the germline ends. DNA for the CDR3: TGCAGCGTTGGGGACTGGACCATTGGAAATGAGCAGTTCTTC. It is translated as CSVGDWTIGNEQFF.

V and J are TRBV7-8 and TRBJ2-7; D possibly matches TRBD1 or TRBD2 (5 bases each). This CDR3 has 13 amino acids. V dropped 5 bases and J dropped 6 bases, with 14 bases sitting between them. Germline lookup yields CDR1 SGHVS and CDR2 FQNEAQ. This CDR3 reads CASSRDGTGEQYF. In nucleotides, the CDR3 is TGTGCCAGCAGCAGGGACGGTACGGGCGAGCAGTACTTC.

The chain uses TRBV6-5 and TRBJ2-4, with D perhaps matching TRBD2 (6 bases). Germline V gene lookup returns CDR1 MNHEY and CDR2 SVGAGI. Trimming stripped 8 bases from V and 5 bases from J, with 13 bases between. The CDR3 loop spans 13 amino acids. The CDR3 nucleotides are TGTGCCAGCCGCCCGTCGGGGGAAAACATTCAGTACTTC. It yields the protein CASRPSGENIQYF.

The rearrangement links TRBV7-3 to TRBJ2-3; TRBD1 aligns across 7 bases. The CDR3 spans 17 residues. Per the germline V gene, CDR1 is SGHTA and CDR2 is FQGTGA. Losses at the gene ends were 5 bases for V and 4 bases for J; bases not matched to a gene: 15. In nucleotides, the CDR3 is TGTGCCAGCAGCCTCCAACCGGGACAGTCATCCCCAGATACGCAGTATTTT. It is translated as CASSLQPGQSSPDTQYF.

V is TRBV6-1 and J is TRBJ2-3; 12 positions match TRBD2. J gave up 0 bases and V 1 base, and 2 bases lay outside the gene matches. The CDR3 is 17 amino acids. Germline V gene lookup returns CDR1 MNHNS and CDR2 SASEGT. For the CDR3, the DNA is TGTGCCAGCAGTGAAGATCTAGCGGGAGGGAGCACAGATACGCAGTATTTT. This codes for CASSEDLAGGSTDTQYF.

Only one count was recorded for this clone. The sample has other DNA sequences that encode this CDR3 too. The V gene is TRBV14, the J gene TRBJ2-5; 8 bases line up with TRBD2. Looked up from germline, CDR1 is SGHDN and CDR2 is FVKESK. The CDR3 sequence is 13 residues long. V gave up 4 bases and J gave up 5 bases; unmatched junction bases: 3. The CDR3 DNA is TGTGCCAGCAGCCCGGGACTAGAGGAGACCCAGTACTTC. Protein sequence: CASSPGLEETQYF.

J is TRBJ2-3 and V is TRBV29-1, with unresolved D. This CDR3 has 12 residues. Trimming took off 4 bases at V and 2 bases at J, with 7 bases between the two ends. Germline V CDR1 and CDR2: SQVTM, ANQGSEA. The CDR3 loop is CSVGADTDTQYF. CDR3 coding DNA: TGCAGCGTTGGGGCAGACACAGATACGCAGTATTTT.